This T cell receptor (beta chain) was captured in a study of OX40 agonist ivuxolimab in advanced cancers. After removal of 0 bases from V and 1 base from J, the junction contained 11 bases not matched to a gene. Germline V CDR1 and CDR2: SGHTA, FQGNSA. The CDR3 has 18 residues. The assay was immunoSEQ multiplex PCR, and TCRdb's table has in-frame clones only and misses some. Among fewer than 85,000 clones listed, approximately 90% were seen once. Here the sequenced sample was CD4+ or CD8+ T cells sorted from blood, taken in a trial of the OX40 agonist ivuxolimab. The chain is built from TRBV7-2 and TRBJ2-5, with TRBD2 identical over 7 bases. This TCR derives from an adult with an advanced solid tumor such as melanoma, head and neck, liver or kidney cancer. CDR3: CASSLASGPGTIQETQYF. The CDR3 DNA is TGTGCCAGCAGCTTAGCGTCTGGGCCCGGGACTATCCAAGAGACCCAGTACTTC. The full variable domain, its missing parts supplied by reference TRBV7-2 and TRBJ2-5, is GAGVSQSPSNKVTEKGKDVELRCDPISGHTALYWYRQSLGQGLEFLIYFQGNSAPDKSGLPSDRFSAERTGGSVSTLTIQRTQQEDSAVYLCASSLASGPGTIQETQYFGPGTRLLVL.